Shown below are 28 T cell receptor beta chains from a single sample sequenced in a study of cytomegalovirus exposure and HLA in healthy donors. Researchers ran the PCR with 60 Vbeta and 13 Jbeta primers. Here immunoSEQ multiplex PCR was the method, and the copy in TCRdb shows in-frame clones only, minus some. The table gives 130,000 to 150,000 clones; the top ten clones make up roughly 3% of it. The sequenced sample consisted of PBMCs. Every receptor here comes from a man aged 35 to 55 in good health and CMV-seronegative.

The chain joins TRBV4-2 to TRBJ2-2; TRBD2 matches at 9 bases. The CDR3 consists of 17 residues. V trimming: 0 bases; J trimming: 7 bases; junction bases outside the gene matches: 9. CDR1 LGHNA and CDR2 YNFKEQ come from the germline V gene. CDR3 sequence reads: CASSQDLAGGLIGELFF. DNA of the CDR3: TGTGCCAGCAGCCAAGATCTGGCGGGGGGGCTGATCGGGGAGCTGTTTTTT.

This chain joins TRBV5-6 and TRBJ1-4; D is undetermined. Per the germline V gene, CDR1 is SGHDT and CDR2 is YYEEEE. The CDR3 is 15 residues long. V lost 2 bases, J lost 12 bases, and 20 bases lay in between. CDR3 sequence (DNA): TGTGCCAGCAGCTTCCGGCCACGGGTCGGACTGGAACTGTTTTTT. As protein: CASSFRPRVGLELFF. Drawing the rest from reference TRBV5-6 and TRBJ1-4, the complete variable domain is DAGVTQSPTHLIKTRGQQVTLRCSPKSGHDTVSWYQQALGQGPQFIFQYYEEEERQRGNFPDRFSGHQFPNYSSELNVNALLLGDSALYLCASSFRPRVGLELFFGSGTQLSVL.

The chain carries TRBV6-1 and TRBJ1-1; D is uncertain. The germline gives CDR1 MNHNS, CDR2 SASEGT. Trimming took off 5 bases at V and 5 bases at J, with 15 bases between the two ends. The CDR3 runs 14 residues. CDR3 loop: CASSLSESGTEAFF. The CDR3 region has the DNA TGTGCCAGCAGTTTGAGCGAGTCCGGGACTGAAGCTTTCTTT.

The chain carries TRBV7-2 and TRBJ2-7, with TRBD2 as a possible D gene (6 bases). The V gene's germline CDR1 is SGHTA and CDR2 FQGNSA. Deletions cut 5 bases from V and 7 bases from J, with 18 bases between. The CDR3 runs 14 residues. DNA for the CDR3: TGTGCCAGCAGCCCGGGCGGGGCAAACGGGGAGCAGTACTTC. Its protein product is CASSPGGANGEQYF. The variable domain in full, with the rest retrieved from reference TRBV7-2 and TRBJ2-7, is GAGVSQSPSNKVTEKGKDVELRCDPISGHTALYWYRQSLGQGLEFLIYFQGNSAPDKSGLPSDRFSAERTGGSVSTLTIQRTQQEDSAVYLCASSPGGANGEQYFGPGTRLTVT.

J is TRBJ2-7 and V is TRBV5-4; 8 nucleotides line up with TRBD2. V lost 0 bases to trimming and J lost 7 bases; unmatched junction nucleotides: 6. Germline-derived CDR1 and CDR2 are SGHNT and YYREEE (reference sequence). The CDR3 sequence is 14 residues long. The CDR3: CASSLGRGAGEQYF. CDR3 coding DNA: TGTGCCAGCAGCTTGGGGCGGGGGGCCGGGGAGCAGTACTTC.

The V gene is TRBV18, the J gene TRBJ1-5; no firm D call. There are 17 residues in the CDR3. Per germline, CDR1 KGHSH and CDR2 LQKENI. The V gene lost 3 bases and the J gene lost 2 bases, with 17 bases spanning the gap. CDR3: CASSPPSILAGNQPQHF. The DNA of the CDR3 is TGTGCCAGCTCACCCCCGAGTATTCTAGCGGGCAATCAGCCCCAGCATTTT.

Turning to this clone: Germline and junction disagree at one end, which may indicate a read error. The J gene is TRBJ1-1, the V gene TRBV5-8; tentatively, D is TRBD1 (5 bases). The CDR3 has 14 residues. The V gene's germline CDR1 is SGHTS and CDR2 YDEGEE. The CDR3 bases are TGTGCCAGCGGCTTATTGGACAAGGCTAATGAAGCTTTCTTT. Translated: CASGLLDKANEAFF.

V is TRBV7-9 and J is TRBJ2-7; 8 nucleotides match TRBD1. J gave up 3 bases and V 7 bases, and 8 bases lay outside the gene matches. This CDR3 region has 14 residues. The germline V gene encodes CDR1 SEHNR and CDR2 FQNEAQ (reference sequence). The CDR3 region is CASTSDREDYEQYF. CDR3 bases: TGTGCCAGCACCTCGGACAGGGAAGACTACGAGCAGTACTTC.

The V call is TRBV28, the J call TRBJ1-5; the match to TRBD1 covers 8 bases. Germline values: CDR1 MDHEN, CDR2 SYDVKM. The CDR3 consists of 18 residues. J was trimmed by 3 bases and V by 2 bases; bases with no gene match: 12. CDR3: CASSLARGLLRSNQPQHF. The CDR3 DNA follows: TGTGCCAGCAGTTTAGCCAGGGGGCTACTACGCTCCAATCAGCCCCAGCATTTT.

The chain employs TRBV29-1 and TRBJ2-2; 8 positions agree with TRBD1. J lost 0 bases, V lost 5 bases, and 5 bases had no gene match. Per the germline V gene, CDR1 is SQVTM and CDR2 is ANQGSEA. This CDR3 contains 15 residues. The CDR3 sequence: CSVSSTGANTGELFF. CDR3 sequence (DNA): TGCAGCGTTTCTTCGACAGGGGCGAACACCGGGGAGCTGTTTTTT.

The chain uses TRBV5-1 and TRBJ2-7; 8 nucleotides align to TRBD2. J gave up 3 bases and V 3 bases, and 2 bases lay outside the gene matches. The CDR3 runs 13 residues. Germline loops: CDR1 SGHRS, CDR2 YFSETQ. CDR3 sequence reads: CASSSAGGYEQYF. The CDR3 DNA follows: TGCGCCAGCAGCTCGGCGGGGGGCTACGAGCAGTACTTC.

The chain links TRBV11-3 to TRBJ2-6, with D possibly matching TRBD2 (7 bases). The length of the CDR3 is 20 residues. Trimming pared 5 bases from V and 2 bases from J, leaving 25 bases between. Germline CDR1 and CDR2: SGHNT and YENEEA. CDR3 bases: TGTGCCAGCAGCCACCCTAGGGGGGGGGAAGGAAAACCTGGGGCCAACGTCCTGACTTTC. This encodes CASSHPRGGEGKPGANVLTF.

The chain joins TRBV14 to TRBJ1-4; possible D gene TRBD1, 5 bases. The CDR3 runs to 17 residues. V shed 0 bases and J shed 5 bases, with 16 bases lying between them. Germline CDR1 reads SGHDN; CDR2 reads FVKESK. The CDR3 coding sequence is TGTGCCAGCAGCCAAGATCCCCGAACAGGAGGGAATGAAAAACTGTTTTTT. This codes for CASSQDPRTGGNEKLFF. Complete variable domain (other parts from reference TRBV14 and TRBJ1-4): EAGVTQFPSHSVIEKGQTVTLRCDPISGHDNLYWYRRVMGKEIKFLLHFVKESKQDESGMPNNRFLAERTGGTYSTLKVQPAELEDSGVYFCASSQDPRTGGNEKLFFGSGTQLSVL.

This sequence joins TRBV6-5 and TRBJ2-1; TRBD1 is a possible D gene (5 bases). This CDR3 has 14 amino acids. Germline CDR1 is MNHEY and CDR2 is SVGAGI. V dropped 5 bases and J dropped 0 bases, with 8 bases sitting between them. Here the CDR3 DNA reads TGTGCCAGCAGTAGGGGTAGCTCCTACAATGAGCAGTTCTTC. This sequence encodes CASSRGSSYNEQFF.

The V call is TRBV14, the J call TRBJ1-1; D call uncertain. Germline loops: CDR1 SGHDN, CDR2 FVKESK. The CDR3 extends over 13 amino acids. The V and J ends lost 1 base and 1 base respectively, with 4 bases between them. The CDR3 DNA sequence: TGTGCCAGCAGCCAAGCGTGGAACACTGAAGCTTTCTTT. Translation: CASSQAWNTEAFF. The entire variable domain, with the rest obtained from reference TRBV14 and TRBJ1-1, is as follows: EAGVTQFPSHSVIEKGQTVTLRCDPISGHDNLYWYRRVMGKEIKFLLHFVKESKQDESGMPNNRFLAERTGGTYSTLKVQPAELEDSGVYFCASSQAWNTEAFFGQGTRLTVV.

This sequence joins TRBV27 and TRBJ2-7, with 11 bases that match TRBD2. V was clipped by 7 bases and J by 2 bases; unmatched bases: 7. Germline CDR1 and CDR2: MNHEY and SMNVEV (reference sequence). The CDR3 contains 15 residues. The chain's CDR3 is CASIDLAGGPYEQYF. The DNA for the CDR3 is TGTGCCAGCATTGACCTAGCGGGGGGTCCCTACGAGCAGTACTTC.

The chain recombines TRBV19 with TRBJ1-3; no definite D call. V lost 3 bases, J lost 5 bases, and 11 bases lay in between. This CDR3 comprises 14 residues. CDR1 LNHDA and CDR2 SQIVND come from the germline V gene (reference sequence). The chain's CDR3 is CASSIGGQRNTIYF. CDR3 bases: TGTGCCAGTAGTATCGGCGGCCAGCGAAACACCATATATTTT.

The CDR3 DNA follows: TGTGCCAGCAGCGTAGGGGGGGGAGGCAATCAGCCCCAGCATTTT. Its protein is CASSVGGGGNQPQHF. This chain uses TRBV9 with TRBJ1-5, with D perhaps matching TRBD1 (5 bases). Trimming removed 0 bases at V and 2 bases at J, with 9 bases between. The CDR3 is made up of 15 amino acids. CDR1 and CDR2 from the germline V gene are SGDLS and YYNGEE. Full variable domain (rest looked up from reference TRBV9 and TRBJ1-5): DSGVTQTPKHLITATGQRVTLRCSPRSGDLSVYWYQQSLDQGLQFLIQYYNGEERAKGNILERFSAQQFPDLHSELNLSSLELGDSALYFCASSVGGGGNQPQHFGDGTRLSIL.

The V call is TRBV7-6, the J call TRBJ2-3; 7 nucleotides match TRBD2. This CDR3 spans 15 amino acids. In germline, CDR1 is SGHVS, CDR2 FNYEAQ. The trim removed 5 bases at V and 7 bases at J, leaving 12 bases unmatched. The CDR3 DNA reads as TGTGCCAGCAGCCCATCAGCGGGAAGGACCTATACGCAGTATTTT. Residues: CASSPSAGRTYTQYF. The variable domain in full, with the rest retrieved from reference TRBV7-6 and TRBJ2-3, is GAGVSQSPRYKVTKRGQDVALRCDPISGHVSLYWYRQALGQGPEFLTYFNYEAQQDKSGLPNDRFSAERPEGSISTLTIQRTEQRDSAMYRCASSPSAGRTYTQYFGPGTRLTVL.

The chain links TRBV4-3 to TRBJ1-1, with D possibly matching TRBD1 (6 bases). Germline V gives CDR1 LGHNA, CDR2 YSLEER. The CDR3 is made up of 16 amino acids. V shed 0 bases and J shed 3 bases, with 14 bases lying between them. This chain's CDR3 is CASSQDIGGGYTEAFF. The CDR3 nucleotides read TGCGCCAGCAGCCAAGATATTGGGGGCGGATACACTGAAGCTTTCTTT.

V and J are TRBV6-5 and TRBJ2-7; TRBD1 matches 11 bases. This CDR3 contains 15 residues. The germline gives CDR1 MNHEY, CDR2 SVGAGI. The V segment lost 4 bases and the J segment 7 bases; nucleotides outside the gene matches: 9. The CDR3 loop reads CASSSRGQGAREQYF. CDR3 in DNA: TGTGCCAGCAGTTCCCGTGGACAGGGGGCACGGGAGCAGTACTTC.

The chain carries TRBV7-2 and TRBJ2-7; the match to TRBD2 covers 8 bases. This CDR3 contains 13 residues. The germline gives CDR1 SGHTA, CDR2 FQGNSA. The junction had 3 bases not matched to a gene; V was cut back by 3 bases and J by 5 bases. CDR3 DNA sequence: TGTGCCAGCAGCTTCGGGGGGGCCGACGAGCAGTACTTC. Its protein product is CASSFGGADEQYF.

This chain joins TRBV4-3 and TRBJ1-4, with 8 bases lining up with TRBD1. Per germline, CDR1 LGHNA and CDR2 YSLEER. The V gene end was trimmed by 0 bases and the J gene end by 8 bases; junction bases not matched to a gene: 5. The CDR3 has 15 amino acids. CDR3 DNA: TGCGCCAGCAGCCAAGATCAGGGGGCGGGGGAAAAACTGTTTTTT. Amino acids: CASSQDQGAGEKLFF.

The chain is built from TRBV6-5 and TRBJ1-1; D possibly corresponds to TRBD1 (5 bases). The CDR3 consists of 12 residues. CDR1 is MNHEY, CDR2 SVGAGI, per germline. V shed 9 bases and J shed 3 bases, with 11 bases lying between them. CDR3 amino acids: CASQGRYTEAFF. The CDR3 DNA sequence: TGTGCCAGTCAGGGTCGGTACACTGAAGCTTTCTTT.

The rearrangement joins TRBV25-1 to TRBJ1-5; possible D gene TRBD1, 6 bases. The V end lost 2 bases, the J end lost 2 bases, and 10 bases lay between the germline ends. The germline V gene encodes CDR1 MGHDK and CDR2 SYGVNS. The CDR3 has 15 amino acids. This CDR3 reads CASSEIGGGNQPQHF. DNA of the CDR3: TGTGCCAGCAGTGAAATTGGGGGCGGCAATCAGCCCCAGCATTTT.

V gene TRBV7-9 combines with J gene TRBJ1-5; 7 bases map to TRBD1. Germline values: CDR1 SEHNR, CDR2 FQNEAQ (reference sequence). The CDR3 contains 14 residues. V lost 6 bases, J lost 4 bases, and 6 bases stayed unmatched. CDR3 residues: CASSSTGRNQPQHF. The DNA of the CDR3 is TGTGCCAGCAGTTCGACAGGGAGGAATCAGCCCCAGCATTTT. Full variable domain (rest looked up from reference TRBV7-9 and TRBJ1-5): DTGVSQNPRHKITKRGQNVTFRCDPISEHNRLYWYRQTLGQGPEFLTYFQNEAQLEKSRLLSDRFSAERPKGSFSTLEIQRTEQGDSAMYLCASSSTGRNQPQHFGDGTRLSIL.

The rearrangement links TRBV19 to TRBJ2-7; tentative D call: TRBD2 (6 bases). CDR1 and CDR2 (germline): LNHDA, SQIVND (reference sequence). The CDR3 runs to 15 residues. The V gene lost 5 bases and the J gene lost 1 base, with 15 bases spanning the gap. The CDR3 loop is CASSPVEGLSYEQYF. The CDR3, as DNA: TGTGCCAGTAGTCCCGTGGAGGGGCTGTCCTACGAGCAGTACTTC.

The V gene is TRBV5-5, the J gene TRBJ1-5, with 8 bases aligning to TRBD1. J was trimmed by 4 bases and V by 0 bases; bases with no gene match: 9. Germline V gene lookup returns CDR1 SGHKS and CDR2 YYEKEE (reference sequence). CDR3 length: 17 amino acids. The CDR3, as DNA: TGTGCCAGCAGCTTGGGAGAGATGGGACAGGCAAATCAGCCCCAGCATTTT. This gives the protein CASSLGEMGQANQPQHF.